One T cell receptor (beta chain) is described in this entry. These data are taken from a study of blood T cell repertoires in COVID-19. TCRdb's copy holds only in-frame clones and misses some; the assay was immunoSEQ multiplex PCR. Found here are a few hundred thousand clones, more than 75% of them singletons; the top ten hold 10% to 15%. The sequence was obtained from a human donor in a cohort sampled during active COVID-19. Source material: peripheral blood.

As DNA, the CDR3 is TGCGCCAGCAGTGTGAATTATGGGGGACAGGCCAGTTACGAGCAGTACTTC. Translation: CASSVNYGGQASYEQYF. V gene TRBV10-2 combines with J gene TRBJ2-7; 8 bases map to TRBD1. The CDR3 has 17 amino acids. The junction had 15 bases not matched to a gene; V was cut back by 4 bases and J by 4 bases. The germline CDR1 and CDR2 sequences are WSHSY and SAAADI.